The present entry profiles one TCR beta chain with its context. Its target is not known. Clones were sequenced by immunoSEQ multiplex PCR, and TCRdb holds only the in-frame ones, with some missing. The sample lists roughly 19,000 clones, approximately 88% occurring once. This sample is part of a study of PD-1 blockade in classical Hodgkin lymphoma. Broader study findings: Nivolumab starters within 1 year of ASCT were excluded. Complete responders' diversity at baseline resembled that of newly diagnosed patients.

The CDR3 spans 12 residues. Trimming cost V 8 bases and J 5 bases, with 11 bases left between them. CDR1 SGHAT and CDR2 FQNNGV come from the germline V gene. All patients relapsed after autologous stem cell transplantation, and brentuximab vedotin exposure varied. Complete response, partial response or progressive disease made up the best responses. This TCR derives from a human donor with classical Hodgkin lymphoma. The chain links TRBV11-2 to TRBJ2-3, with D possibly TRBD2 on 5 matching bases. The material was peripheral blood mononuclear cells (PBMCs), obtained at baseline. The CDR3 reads CASARAVDTQYF. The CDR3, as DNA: TGTGCCAGCGCCAGAGCGGTAGATACGCAGTATTTT.